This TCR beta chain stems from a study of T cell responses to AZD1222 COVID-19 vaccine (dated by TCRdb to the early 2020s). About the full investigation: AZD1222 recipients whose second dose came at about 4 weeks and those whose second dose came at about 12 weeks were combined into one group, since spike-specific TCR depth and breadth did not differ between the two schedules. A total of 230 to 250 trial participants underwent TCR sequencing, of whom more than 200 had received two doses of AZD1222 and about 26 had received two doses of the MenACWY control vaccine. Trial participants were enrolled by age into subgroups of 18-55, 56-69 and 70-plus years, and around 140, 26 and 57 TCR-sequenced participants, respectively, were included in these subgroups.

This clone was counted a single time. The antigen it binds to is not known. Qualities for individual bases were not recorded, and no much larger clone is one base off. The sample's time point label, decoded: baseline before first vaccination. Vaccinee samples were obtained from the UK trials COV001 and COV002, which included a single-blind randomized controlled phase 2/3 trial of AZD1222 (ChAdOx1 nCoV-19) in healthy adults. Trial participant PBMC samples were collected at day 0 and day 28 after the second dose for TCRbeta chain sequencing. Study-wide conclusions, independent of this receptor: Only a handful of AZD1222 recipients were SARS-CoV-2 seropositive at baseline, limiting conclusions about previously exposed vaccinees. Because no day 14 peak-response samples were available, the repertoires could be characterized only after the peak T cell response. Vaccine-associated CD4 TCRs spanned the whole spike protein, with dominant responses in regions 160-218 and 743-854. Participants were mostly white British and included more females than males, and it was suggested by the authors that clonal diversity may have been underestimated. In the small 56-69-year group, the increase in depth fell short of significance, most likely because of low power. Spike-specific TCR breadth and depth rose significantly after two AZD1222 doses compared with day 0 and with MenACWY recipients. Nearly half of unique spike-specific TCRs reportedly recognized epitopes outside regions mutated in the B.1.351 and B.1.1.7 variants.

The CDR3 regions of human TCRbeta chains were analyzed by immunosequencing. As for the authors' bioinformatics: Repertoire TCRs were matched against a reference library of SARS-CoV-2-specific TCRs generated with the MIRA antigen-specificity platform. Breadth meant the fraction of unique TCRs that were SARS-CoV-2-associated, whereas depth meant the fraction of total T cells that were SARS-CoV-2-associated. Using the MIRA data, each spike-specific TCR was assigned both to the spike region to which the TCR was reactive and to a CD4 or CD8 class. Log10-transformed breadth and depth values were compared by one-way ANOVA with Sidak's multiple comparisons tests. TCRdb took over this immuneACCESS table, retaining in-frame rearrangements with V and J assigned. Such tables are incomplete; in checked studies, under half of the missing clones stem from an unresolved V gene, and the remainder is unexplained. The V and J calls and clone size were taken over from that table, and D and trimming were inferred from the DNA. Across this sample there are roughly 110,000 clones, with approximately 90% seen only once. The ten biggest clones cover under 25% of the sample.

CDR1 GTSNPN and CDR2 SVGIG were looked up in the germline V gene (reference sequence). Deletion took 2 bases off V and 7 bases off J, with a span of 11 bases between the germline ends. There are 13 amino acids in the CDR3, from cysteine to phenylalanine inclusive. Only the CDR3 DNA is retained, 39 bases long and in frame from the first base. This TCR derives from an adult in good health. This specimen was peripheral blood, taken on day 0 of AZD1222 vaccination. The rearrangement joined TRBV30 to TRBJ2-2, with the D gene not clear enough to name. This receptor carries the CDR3 CAWSPLQYGELFF. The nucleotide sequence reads TGTGCCTGGAGTCCTCTGCAGTACGGGGAGCTGTTTTTT.